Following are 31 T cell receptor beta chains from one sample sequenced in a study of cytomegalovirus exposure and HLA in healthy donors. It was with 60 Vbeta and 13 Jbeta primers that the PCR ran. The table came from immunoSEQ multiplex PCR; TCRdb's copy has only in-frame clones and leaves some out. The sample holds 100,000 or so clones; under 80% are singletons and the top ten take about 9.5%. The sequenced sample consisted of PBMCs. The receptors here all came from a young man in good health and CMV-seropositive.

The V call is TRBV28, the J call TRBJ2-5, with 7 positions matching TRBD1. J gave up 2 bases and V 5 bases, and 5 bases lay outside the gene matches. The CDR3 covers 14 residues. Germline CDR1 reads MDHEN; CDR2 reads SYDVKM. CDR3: CASSDRDRQETQYF. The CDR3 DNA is TGTGCCAGCAGTGACCGGGACAGACAAGAGACCCAGTACTTC.

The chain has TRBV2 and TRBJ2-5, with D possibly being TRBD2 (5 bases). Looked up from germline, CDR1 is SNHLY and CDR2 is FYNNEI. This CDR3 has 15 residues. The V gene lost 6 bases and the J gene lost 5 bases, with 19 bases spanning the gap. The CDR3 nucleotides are TGTGCCAGCAGGTTCCTAGCCGGGCCTACGGAGACCCAGTACTTC. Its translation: CASRFLAGPTETQYF.

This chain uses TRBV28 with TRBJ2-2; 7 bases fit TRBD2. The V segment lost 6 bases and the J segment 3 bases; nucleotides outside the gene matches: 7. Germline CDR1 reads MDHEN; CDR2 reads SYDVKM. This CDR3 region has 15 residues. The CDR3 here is CASRSGGSDTGELFF. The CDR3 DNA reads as TGTGCCAGCAGGTCGGGGGGTTCGGACACCGGGGAGCTGTTTTTT.

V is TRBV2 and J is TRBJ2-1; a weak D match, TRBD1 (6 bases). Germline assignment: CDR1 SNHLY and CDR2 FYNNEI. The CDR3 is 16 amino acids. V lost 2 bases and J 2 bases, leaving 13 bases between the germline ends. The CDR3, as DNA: TGTGCCAGCAGTGAATATGGGACAAACACCTACAATGAGCAGTTCTTC. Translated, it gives CASSEYGTNTYNEQFF.

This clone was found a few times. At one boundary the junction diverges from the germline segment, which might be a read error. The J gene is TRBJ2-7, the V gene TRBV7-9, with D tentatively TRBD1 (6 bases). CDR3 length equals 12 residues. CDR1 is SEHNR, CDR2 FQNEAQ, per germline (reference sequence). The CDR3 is CSSSETGDEQYF. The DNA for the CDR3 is TGTTCCAGCAGCGAGACAGGAGACGAGCAGTACTTC. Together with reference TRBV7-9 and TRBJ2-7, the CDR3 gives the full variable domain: DTGVSQNPRHKITKRGQNVTFRCDPISEHNRLYWYRQTLGQGPEFLTYFQNEAQLEKSRLLSDRFSAERPKGSFSTLEIQRTEQGDSAMYLCSSSETGDEQYFGPGTRLTVT.

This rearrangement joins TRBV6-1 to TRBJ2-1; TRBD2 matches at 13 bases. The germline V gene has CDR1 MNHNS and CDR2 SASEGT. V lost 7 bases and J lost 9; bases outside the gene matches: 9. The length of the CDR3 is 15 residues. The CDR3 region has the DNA TGTGCCAGCACTCCTACTAGCGGGGGGGTAGCTGAGCAGTTCTTC. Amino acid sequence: CASTPTSGGVAEQFF.

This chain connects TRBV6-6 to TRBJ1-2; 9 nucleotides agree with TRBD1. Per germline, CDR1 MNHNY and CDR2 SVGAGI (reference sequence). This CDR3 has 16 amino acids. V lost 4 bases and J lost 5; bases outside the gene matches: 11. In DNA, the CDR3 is TGTGCCAGCAGTTCCCGACAGGGGGGGGAGTGGTATGGCTACACCTTC. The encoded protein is CASSSRQGGEWYGYTF.

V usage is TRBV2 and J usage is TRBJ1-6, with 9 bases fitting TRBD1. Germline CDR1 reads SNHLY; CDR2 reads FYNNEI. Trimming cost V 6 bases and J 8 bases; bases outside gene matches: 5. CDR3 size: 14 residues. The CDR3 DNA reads TGTGCCAGCAGGGCCGGGACAGGGTATTCACCCCTCCACTTT. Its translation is CASRAGTGYSPLHF.

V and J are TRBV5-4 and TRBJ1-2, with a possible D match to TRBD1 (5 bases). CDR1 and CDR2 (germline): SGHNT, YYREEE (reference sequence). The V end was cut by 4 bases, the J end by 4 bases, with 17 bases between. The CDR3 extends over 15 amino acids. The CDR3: CASSAAQGLFYGYTF. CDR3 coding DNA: TGTGCCAGCAGCGCTGCGCAGGGCCTTTTCTATGGCTACACCTTC. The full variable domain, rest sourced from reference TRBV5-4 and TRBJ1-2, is ETGVTQSPTHLIKTRGQQVTLRCSSQSGHNTVSWYQQALGQGPQFIFQYYREEENGRGNFPPRFSGLQFPNYSSELNVNALELDDSALYLCASSAAQGLFYGYTFGSGTRLTVV.

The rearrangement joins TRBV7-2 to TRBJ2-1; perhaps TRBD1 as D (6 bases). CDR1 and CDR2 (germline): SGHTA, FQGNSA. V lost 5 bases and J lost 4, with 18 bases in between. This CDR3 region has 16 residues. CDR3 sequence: CASSPSWAGVYNEQFF. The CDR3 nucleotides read TGTGCCAGCAGCCCCTCCTGGGCAGGGGTTTACAATGAGCAGTTCTTC.

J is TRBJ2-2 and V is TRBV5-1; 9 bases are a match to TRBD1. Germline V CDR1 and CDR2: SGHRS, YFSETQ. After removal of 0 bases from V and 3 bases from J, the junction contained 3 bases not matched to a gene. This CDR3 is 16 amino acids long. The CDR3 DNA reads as TGCGCCAGCAGCTTGGCCAGACAGGGGGACACCGGGGAGCTGTTTTTT. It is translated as CASSLARQGDTGELFF.

CDR3 loop: CASSPDRDVYEQFF. The CDR3 DNA reads TGTGCCAGCAGCCCGGACAGGGATGTCTATGAGCAGTTCTTC. The chain employs TRBV4-2 and TRBJ2-1; 8 bases fit TRBD1. Germline loops: CDR1 LGHNA, CDR2 YNFKEQ. This CDR3 has 14 residues. V was clipped by 4 bases and J by 8 bases; unmatched bases: 7.

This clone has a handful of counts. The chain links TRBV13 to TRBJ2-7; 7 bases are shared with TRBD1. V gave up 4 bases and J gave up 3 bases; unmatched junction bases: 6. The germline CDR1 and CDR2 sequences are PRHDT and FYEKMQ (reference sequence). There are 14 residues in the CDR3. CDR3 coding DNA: TGTGCCAGCAGCTCCGGAGGACAGGTCTACGAGCAGTACTTC. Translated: CASSSGGQVYEQYF.

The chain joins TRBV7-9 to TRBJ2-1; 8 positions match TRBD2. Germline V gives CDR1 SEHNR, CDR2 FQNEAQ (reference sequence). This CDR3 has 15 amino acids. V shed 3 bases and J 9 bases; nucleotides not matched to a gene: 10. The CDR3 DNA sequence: TGTGCCAGCAGCTTTGGACTAGCAGGTGTTGGTGAGCAGTTCTTC. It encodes CASSFGLAGVGEQFF.

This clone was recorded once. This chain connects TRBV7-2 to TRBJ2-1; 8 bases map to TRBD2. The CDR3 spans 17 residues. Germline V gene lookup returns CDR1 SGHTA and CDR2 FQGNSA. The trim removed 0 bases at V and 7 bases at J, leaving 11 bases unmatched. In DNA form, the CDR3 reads TGTGCCAGCAGCTTAGCGCTTAAAAGCGGGGGTGTGAATGAGCAGTTCTTC. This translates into CASSLALKSGGVNEQFF.

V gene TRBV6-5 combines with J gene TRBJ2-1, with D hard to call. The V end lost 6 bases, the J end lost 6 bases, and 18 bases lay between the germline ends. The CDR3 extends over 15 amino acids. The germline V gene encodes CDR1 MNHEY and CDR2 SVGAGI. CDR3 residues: CASRLRVPNINEQFF. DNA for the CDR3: TGTGCCAGCAGACTACGGGTCCCCAACATCAATGAGCAGTTCTTC.

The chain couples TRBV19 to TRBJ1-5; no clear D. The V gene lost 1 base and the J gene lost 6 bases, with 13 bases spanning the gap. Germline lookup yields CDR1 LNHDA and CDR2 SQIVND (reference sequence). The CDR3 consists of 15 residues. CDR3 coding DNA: TGTGCCAGTAGTATAGGCCGGGGAGCTGGTCAGCCCCAGCATTTT. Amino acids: CASSIGRGAGQPQHF.

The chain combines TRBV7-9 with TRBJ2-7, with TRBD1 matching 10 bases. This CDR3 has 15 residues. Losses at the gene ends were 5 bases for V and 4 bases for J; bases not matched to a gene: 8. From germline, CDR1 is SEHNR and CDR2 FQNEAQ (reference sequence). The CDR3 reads CASSPYRDRGYEQYF. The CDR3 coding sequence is TGTGCCAGCAGCCCTTACCGGGACAGGGGTTACGAGCAGTACTTC.

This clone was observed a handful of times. The DNA for the CDR3 is TGTGCCAGCACCTACTCCTACGAGCAGTACTTC. This encodes CASTYSYEQYF. This chain links TRBV6-6 with TRBJ2-5; no firm D call. The J call is uncertain, as TRBJ2-7 better fits the DNA end. The CDR3 contains 11 residues. Germline CDR1 is MNHNY and CDR2 is SVGAGI (reference sequence).

The CDR3 nucleotides read TGTGCCACTACTTTACGGGGGGGGCCGGCAACTAATGAAAAACTGTTTTTT. Translating it yields CATTLRGGPATNEKLFF. The chain combines TRBV2 with TRBJ1-4, with D maybe TRBD1 (6 bases). V lost 10 bases and J lost 0, with 21 bases in between. CDR1 is SNHLY and CDR2 is FYNNEI in the germline V gene. The length of the CDR3 is 17 residues. Using reference TRBV2 and TRBJ1-4 for the parts outside the CDR3, the full variable domain is EPEVTQTPSHQVTQMGQEVILRCVPISNHLYFYWYRQILGQKVEFLVSFYNNEISEKSEIFDDQFSVERPDGSNFTLKIRSTKLEDSAMYFCATTLRGGPATNEKLFFGSGTQLSVL.

This chain's CDR3 is CASRLDGSGGEAFF. Written as DNA, the CDR3 is TGTGCCAGCAGATTGGACGGATCTGGGGGGGAAGCTTTCTTT. This chain uses TRBV2 with TRBJ1-1, with D tentatively TRBD1 (5 bases). Trimming stripped 6 bases from V and 8 bases from J, with 19 bases between. The CDR3 is 14 residues long. Looked up from germline, CDR1 is SNHLY and CDR2 is FYNNEI. Complete variable domain (other parts from reference TRBV2 and TRBJ1-1): EPEVTQTPSHQVTQMGQEVILRCVPISNHLYFYWYRQILGQKVEFLVSFYNNEISEKSEIFDDQFSVERPDGSNFTLKIRSTKLEDSAMYFCASRLDGSGGEAFFGQGTRLTVV.

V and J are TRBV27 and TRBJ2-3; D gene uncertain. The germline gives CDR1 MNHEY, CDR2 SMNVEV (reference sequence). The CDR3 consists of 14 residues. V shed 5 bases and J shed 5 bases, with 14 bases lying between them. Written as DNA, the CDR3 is TGTGCCAGCAGTATCACATCCCCAGGAGATACGCAGTATTTT. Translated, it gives CASSITSPGDTQYF.

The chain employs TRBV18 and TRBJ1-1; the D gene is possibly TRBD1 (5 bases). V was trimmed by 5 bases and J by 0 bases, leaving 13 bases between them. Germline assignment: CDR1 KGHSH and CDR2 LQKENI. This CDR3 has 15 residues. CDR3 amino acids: CASSTGQALNTEAFF. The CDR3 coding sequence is TGTGCCAGCTCAACCGGACAAGCCTTGAACACTGAAGCTTTCTTT. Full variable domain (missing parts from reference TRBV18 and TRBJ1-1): NAGVMQNPRHLVRRRGQEARLRCSPMKGHSHVYWYRQLPEEGLKFMVYLQKENIIDESGMPKERFSAEFPKEGPSILRIQQVVRGDSAAYFCASSTGQALNTEAFFGQGTRLTVV.

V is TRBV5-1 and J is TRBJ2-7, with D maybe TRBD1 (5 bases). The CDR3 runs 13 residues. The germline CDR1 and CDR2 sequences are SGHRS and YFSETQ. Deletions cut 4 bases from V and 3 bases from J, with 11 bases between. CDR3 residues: CASSRGQGYEQYF. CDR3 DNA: TGCGCCAGCAGCAGGGGCCAGGGCTACGAGCAGTACTTC.

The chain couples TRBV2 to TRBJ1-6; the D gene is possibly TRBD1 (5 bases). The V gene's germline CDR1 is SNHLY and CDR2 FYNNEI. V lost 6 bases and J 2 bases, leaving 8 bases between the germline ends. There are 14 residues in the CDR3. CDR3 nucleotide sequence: TGTGCCAGCAGGGCGACAGCCTATAATTCACCCCTCCACTTT. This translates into CASRATAYNSPLHF.

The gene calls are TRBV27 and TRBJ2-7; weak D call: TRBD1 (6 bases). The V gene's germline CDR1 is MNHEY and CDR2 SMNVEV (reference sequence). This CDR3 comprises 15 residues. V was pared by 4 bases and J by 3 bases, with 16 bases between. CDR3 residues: CASSSPGQPSYEQYF. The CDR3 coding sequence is TGTGCCAGCAGTTCCCCTGGACAGCCTAGCTACGAGCAGTACTTC.

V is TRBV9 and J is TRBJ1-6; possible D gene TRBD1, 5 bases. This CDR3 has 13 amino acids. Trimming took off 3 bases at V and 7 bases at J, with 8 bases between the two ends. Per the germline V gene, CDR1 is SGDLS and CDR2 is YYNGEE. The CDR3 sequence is CASSASGNSPLHF. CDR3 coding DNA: TGTGCCAGCAGCGCCTCAGGGAATTCACCCCTCCACTTT.

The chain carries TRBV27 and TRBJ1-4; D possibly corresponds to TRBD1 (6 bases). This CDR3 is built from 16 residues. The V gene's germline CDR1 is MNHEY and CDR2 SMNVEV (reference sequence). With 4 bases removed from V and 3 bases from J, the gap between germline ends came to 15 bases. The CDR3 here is CASSSTPQGPNEKLFF. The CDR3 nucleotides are TGTGCCAGCAGTTCCACCCCACAGGGCCCTAATGAAAAACTGTTTTTT.

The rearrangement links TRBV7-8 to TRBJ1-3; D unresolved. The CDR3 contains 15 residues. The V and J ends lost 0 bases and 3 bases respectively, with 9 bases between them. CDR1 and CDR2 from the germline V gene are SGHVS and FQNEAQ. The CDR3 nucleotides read TGTGCCAGCAGCTTAGCGCGGAGGGTTGGAAACACCATATATTTT. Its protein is CASSLARRVGNTIYF.

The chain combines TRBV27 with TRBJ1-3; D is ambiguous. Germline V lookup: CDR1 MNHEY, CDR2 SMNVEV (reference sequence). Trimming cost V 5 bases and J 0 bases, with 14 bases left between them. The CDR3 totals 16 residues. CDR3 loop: CASSKSMAGSGNTIYF. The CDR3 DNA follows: TGTGCCAGCAGTAAATCCATGGCAGGCTCTGGAAACACCATATATTTT.

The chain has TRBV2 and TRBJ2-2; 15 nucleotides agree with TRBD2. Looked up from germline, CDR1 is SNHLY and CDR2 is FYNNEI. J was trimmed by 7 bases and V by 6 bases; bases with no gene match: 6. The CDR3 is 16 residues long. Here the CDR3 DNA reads TGTGCCAGCAGAGGGACTAGCGGGGGGAGGAACGGGGAGCTGTTTTTT. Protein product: CASRGTSGGRNGELFF.